Shown below are 8 T cell receptor beta chains from a single sample sequenced in a study of OX40 agonist ivuxolimab in advanced cancers. The protocol used for the library was the immunoSEQ multiplex PCR assay. TCRdb took this table from immuneACCESS and kept in-frame rearrangements with V and J called. Such tables lack part of the clones; where checked against another copy, unresolved V genes explain under half of the gap, and the rest is unexplained. Counted in this sample were about 60,000 clones; approximately 94% of them appeared once. The leading ten clones occupy roughly 20% of the sample. Sequencing was performed on CD4+ or CD8+ T cells sorted from blood, taken in a trial of the OX40 agonist ivuxolimab. The source of these receptors is an adult with an advanced solid tumor such as melanoma, head and neck, liver or kidney cancer.

This clone ranks as medium-sized (0.01 to 0.1%). The gene calls are TRBV29-1 and TRBJ2-7, with 8 bases lining up with TRBD1. After removal of 5 bases from V and 4 bases from J, the junction contained 10 bases not matched to a gene. From germline, CDR1 is SQVTM and CDR2 ANQGSEA. This CDR3 contains 14 residues. CDR3 DNA: TGCAGCGTTCAATGGACAGGGACGATTTACGAGCAGTACTTC. Translation gives CSVQWTGTIYEQYF.

The chain combines TRBV5-5 with TRBJ2-5; D is unclear. The CDR3 spans 14 residues. Trimming shortened V by 2 bases and J by 5 bases, and 13 bases separated the two germline ends. From germline, CDR1 is SGHKS and CDR2 YYEKEE (reference sequence). The CDR3 spells CASSFQDGLETQYF. The CDR3 DNA sequence: TGTGCCAGCAGCTTTCAGGACGGGCTGGAGACCCAGTACTTC.

The chain combines TRBV28 with TRBJ2-7, with TRBD2 matching over 8 bases. CDR1 is MDHEN and CDR2 is SYDVKM in the germline V gene. The ends lost 7 bases at V and 5 bases at J; junction bases unmatched: 10. The CDR3 has 14 amino acids. The CDR3 nucleotides are TGTGCCAGCACGAGGACTAGCAGGACCGACGAGCAGTACTTC. Protein sequence: CASTRTSRTDEQYF. Looking up the rest from reference TRBV28 and TRBJ2-7 gives the full variable domain: DVKVTQSSRYLVKRTGEKVFLECVQDMDHENMFWYRQDPGLGLRLIYFSYDVKMKEKGDIPEGYSVSREKKERFSLILESASTNQTSMYLCASTRTSRTDEQYFGPGTRLTVT.

A single count supports this clone. V is TRBV19 and J is TRBJ1-5; tentatively, D is TRBD1 (5 bases). Germline assignment: CDR1 LNHDA and CDR2 SQIVND (reference sequence). The CDR3 sequence is 14 residues long. The germline V and J ends were trimmed by 8 bases and 2 bases, with 13 bases remaining between them. Here the CDR3 reads CASERGERNQPQHF. CDR3 nucleotides: TGTGCCAGTGAACGGGGGGAGCGCAATCAGCCCCAGCATTTT.

V gene TRBV29-1 combines with J gene TRBJ2-7, with TRBD1 matching 8 bases. The ends lost 5 bases at V and 1 base at J; junction bases unmatched: 4. Germline values: CDR1 SQVTM, CDR2 ANQGSEA. The CDR3 has 13 amino acids. The CDR3 here is CSVTQGESYEQYF. The DNA of the CDR3 is TGCAGCGTTACACAGGGGGAGTCCTACGAGCAGTACTTC.

The gene calls are TRBV7-9 and TRBJ2-2; D is unresolved. Per germline, CDR1 SEHNR and CDR2 FQNEAQ (reference sequence). The CDR3 runs to 12 residues. V was trimmed by 5 bases and J by 8 bases, leaving 9 bases between them. Here the CDR3 reads CASSPVGGELFF. The CDR3 DNA is TGTGCCAGCAGCCCCGTTGGAGGGGAGCTGTTTTTT.

The rearrangement links TRBV21-1 to TRBJ1-2. TRBV21-1 is given as a pseudogene. This CDR3 is built from 14 residues. In nucleotides, the CDR3 is TGTGCCAGCAGCAAAGATCGAGCGATCTATGGCTACACCTTC. Protein: CASSKDRAIYGYTF.

The chain combines TRBV7-3 with TRBJ2-7; weak D call: TRBD1 (6 bases). Germline V CDR1 and CDR2: SGHTA, FQGTGA. Trimming left V 6 bases short and J 6 bases short, with 18 bases between. This CDR3 comprises 14 residues. Here the CDR3 DNA reads TGTGCCAGCAGTTTCAGTCAGGGGTCCACCGAGCAGTACTTC. Amino acid sequence: CASSFSQGSTEQYF.